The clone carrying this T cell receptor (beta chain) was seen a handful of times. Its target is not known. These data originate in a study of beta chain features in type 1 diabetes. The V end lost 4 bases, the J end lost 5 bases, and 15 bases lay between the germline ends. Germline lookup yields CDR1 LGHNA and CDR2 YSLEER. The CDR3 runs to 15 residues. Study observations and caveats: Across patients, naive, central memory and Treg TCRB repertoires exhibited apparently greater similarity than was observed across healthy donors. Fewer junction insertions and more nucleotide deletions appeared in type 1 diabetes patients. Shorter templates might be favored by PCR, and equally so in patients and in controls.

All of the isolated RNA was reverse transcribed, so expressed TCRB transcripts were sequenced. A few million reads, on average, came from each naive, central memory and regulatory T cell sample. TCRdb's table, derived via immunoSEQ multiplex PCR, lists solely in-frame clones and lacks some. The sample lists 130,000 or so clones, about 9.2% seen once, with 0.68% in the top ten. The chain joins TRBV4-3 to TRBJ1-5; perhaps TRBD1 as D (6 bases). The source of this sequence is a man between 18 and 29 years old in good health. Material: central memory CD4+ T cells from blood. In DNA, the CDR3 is TGCGCCAGCAGCCCGGGGGGCGGCAGCCATCAGCCCCAGCATTTT. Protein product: CASSPGGGSHQPQHF.